The present T cell receptor (beta chain) was sequenced within a study of identifying expanded T cells in peripheral blood. Findings and caveats of the study: Over about two and four weeks, about 17 and 20 clones changed, versus roughly 1.1 between replicates.

Turning to this clone: What it binds is unknown.

During the collection period, no donor immune events like infections were recorded. Sequencing used immunoSEQ multiplex PCR; TCRdb keeps in-frame clones, though not all of them. The sample yields tens of thousands of clones, around 90% seen once. From germline, CDR1 is SGHRS and CDR2 YFSETQ. There are 11 residues in the CDR3. The V end was cut by 7 bases, the J end by 3 bases, with 4 bases between. The sample taken for sequencing was blood. The clonotype comes from a person aged 18 to 75 in good health. V is TRBV5-1 and J is TRBJ2-2; the D is unclear. CDR3 DNA: TGCGCCAGCGCATACACCGGGGAGCTGTTTTTT. Its protein product is CASAYTGELFF.